This entry lists 3 T cell receptor beta chains sequenced from one sample in a study of T cell changes during pregnancy in multiple sclerosis. Sequencing used immunoSEQ multiplex PCR; TCRdb keeps in-frame clones, though not all of them. The table includes about 75,000 clones, about 93% detected once. Sequencing used CD4+ T cells from peripheral blood mononuclear cells, obtained after pregnancy. The receptors come from a female donor with multiple sclerosis, enrolled in a pregnancy study.

The chain employs TRBV28 and TRBJ1-5, with 8 bases matching TRBD1. J gave up 7 bases and V 5 bases, and 7 bases lay outside the gene matches. The CDR3 totals 14 residues. The germline gives CDR1 MDHEN, CDR2 SYDVKM. This CDR3 reads CASSPPGGAQPQHF. CDR3 nucleotides: TGTGCCAGCAGTCCGCCAGGGGGCGCACAGCCCCAGCATTTT.

The sample holds one count of this clone. The V call is TRBV7-9, the J call TRBJ2-4, with 12 bases identical to TRBD2. This CDR3 has 17 amino acids. From germline, CDR1 is SEHNR and CDR2 FQNEAQ (reference sequence). Trimming removed 5 bases from V and 8 bases from J; junction bases left unmatched: 13. The CDR3 is CASSPPRTSGNKDIQYF. The CDR3 DNA reads as TGTGCCAGCAGCCCCCCGAGGACTAGCGGGAATAAGGACATTCAGTACTTC.

The rearrangement joins TRBV9 to TRBJ2-1; TRBD2 matches at 15 bases. V shed 2 bases, J shed 6 bases, and the junction held 0 bases outside the gene matches. The CDR3 covers 15 residues. The germline gives CDR1 SGDLS, CDR2 YYNGEE. The DNA of the CDR3 is TGTGCCAGCAGCGTGGGACTAGCGGGGGGCAATGAGCAGTTCTTC. It specifies CASSVGLAGGNEQFF.